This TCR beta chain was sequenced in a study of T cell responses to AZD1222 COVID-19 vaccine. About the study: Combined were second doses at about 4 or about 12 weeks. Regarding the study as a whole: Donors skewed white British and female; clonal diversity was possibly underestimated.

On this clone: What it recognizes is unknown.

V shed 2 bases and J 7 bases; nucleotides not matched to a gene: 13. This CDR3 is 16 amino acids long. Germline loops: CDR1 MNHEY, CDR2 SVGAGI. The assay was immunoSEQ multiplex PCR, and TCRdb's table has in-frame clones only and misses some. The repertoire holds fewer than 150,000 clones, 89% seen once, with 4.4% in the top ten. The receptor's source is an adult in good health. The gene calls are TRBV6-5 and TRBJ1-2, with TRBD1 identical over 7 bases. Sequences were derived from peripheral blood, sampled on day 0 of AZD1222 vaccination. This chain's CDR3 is CASSYLQGTRSGGYTF. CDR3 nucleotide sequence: TGTGCCAGCAGTTACCTACAGGGGACGAGGTCAGGTGGCTACACCTTC.